These T cell receptor beta chains were read from a single sample in a study of low-dose radiotherapy and immunotherapy resistance in tumors. Via MiXCR, TCRdb re-called the reads, giving one row per CDR3 protein. The data contain 59,000 or so distinct CDR3 sequences, about a quarter of them singletons. Sequenced material: PBMCs, taken before treatment. These receptors all stem from a male donor with rectosigmoid adenocarcinoma. The CDR3 runs from the conserved cysteine through the conserved F or W. Each record gives: V gene, J gene, clone size, D gene, CDR3 DNA, CDR3 protein. D genes are given only for firm matches. Some rows have no size entry. The others give once, few or many, or a class for an expanded clone.

V: TRBV5-1; J: TRBJ1-1; size: many; D: .; DNA: TGCGCCAGCAGCTTAGGAAGGGGCATGAACACTGAAGCTTTCTTT; CDR3: CASSLGRGMNTEAFF
V: TRBV28; J: TRBJ2-5; size: many; D: TRBD2; DNA: TGTGCCAGCAGGAGAGGGACTAGCGGCATTCAAGAGACCCAGTACTTC; CDR3: CASRRGTSGIQETQYF
V: TRBV7-2; J: TRBJ2-1; size: .; D: TRBD2; DNA: TGTGCCAGCAGTCCCCGACTAGCGGGGTACAATGAGCAGTTCTTC; CDR3: CASSPRLAGYNEQFF
V: TRBV6-5; J: TRBJ2-1; size: .; D: TRBD2; DNA: TGTGCCAGCAGTTTGTATCTAGCGGGTAACAATGAGCAGTTCTTC; CDR3: CASSLYLAGNNEQFF
V: TRBV2; J: TRBJ1-1; size: many; D: .; DNA: TGTGCCAGCCGGTTACAGATGAACACTGAAGCTTTCTTT; CDR3: CASRLQMNTEAFF
V: TRBV11-2; J: TRBJ2-3; size: many; D: .; DNA: TGTGCCAGCAGCTTAGGGCAGTTCCGCAGCCTTAGCACAGATACGCAGTATTTT; CDR3: CASSLGQFRSLSTDTQYF
V: TRBV12-3/TRBV12-4; J: TRBJ1-1; size: many; D: .; DNA: TGTGCCAGCAGTTTGTCCGGAGAGAACACTGAAGCTTTCTTT; CDR3: CASSLSGENTEAFF
V: TRBV28; J: TRBJ2-3; size: once; D: .; DNA: TGTGCCAGCACGCGCCTGGAGGGTACGCAGTATTTT; CDR3: CASTRLEGTQYF
V: TRBV28; J: TRBJ1-5; size: many; D: .; DNA: TGTGCCAGCAGTTTGGGAGGCAGGGGAGGCTATAGCAATCAGCCCCAGCATTTT; CDR3: CASSLGGRGGYSNQPQHF
V: TRBV13; J: TRBJ1-2; size: .; D: .; DNA: TGTGCCAGCAGCTTAAAAGGGACCTATAGCTACACCTTC; CDR3: CASSLKGTYSYTF
V: TRBV12-3/TRBV12-4; J: TRBJ2-1; size: many; D: .; DNA: TGTGCCTCTCTTCTAGCCCTTTACAATGAGCAGTTCTTC; CDR3: CASLLALYNEQFF
V: TRBV19; J: TRBJ2-6; size: many; D: .; DNA: TGTGCCAGTACGCGGGGCCGACAGGCTGGGGCCAACGTCCTGACTTTC; CDR3: CASTRGRQAGANVLTF
V: TRBV5-1; J: TRBJ2-3; size: many; D: TRBD1; DNA: TGCGCCAGCAGCTCGACCGGGACAGGGTTGACAGATACGCAGTATTTT; CDR3: CASSSTGTGLTDTQYF
V: TRBV28; J: TRBJ1-5; size: few; D: .; DNA: TGTGCCAGCCACTTGGGGGGTCGGGCCAATCAGCCCCAGCATTTT; CDR3: CASHLGGRANQPQHF
V: TRBV6-4; J: TRBJ2-1; size: many; D: TRBD2; DNA: TGTGCCAGCAGTGAACGGGAGGGCTCCTACAATGAGCAGTTCTTC; CDR3: CASSEREGSYNEQFF
V: TRBV5-1; J: TRBJ1-3; size: many; D: .; DNA: TGCGCCAGCAGACCCGGGACACTCGATGACACCATATATTTT; CDR3: CASRPGTLDDTIYF
V: TRBV6-8; J: TRBJ2-1; size: many; D: .; DNA: TGTGCCAGCAGTTACTCGACTTCTGGGAAGAGTGAGCAGTTCTTC; CDR3: CASSYSTSGKSEQFF
V: TRBV6-1; J: TRBJ2-3; size: many; D: .; DNA: TGTGCCAGCAGTGAAGAGTTGGGACCGGCGGGGCGGGCAGATACGCAGTATTTT; CDR3: CASSEELGPAGRADTQYF
V: TRBV2; J: TRBJ1-3; size: many; D: TRBD1; DNA: TGTGCCAGCAGTGGTAATAGACAGGGCGCTGGAAACACCATATATTTT; CDR3: CASSGNRQGAGNTIYF
V: TRBV5-1; J: TRBJ2-7; size: many; D: .; DNA: TGCGCCAGCAGCTTGGACTACCCAGGTTACGAGCAGTACTTC; CDR3: CASSLDYPGYEQYF
V: TRBV20-1; J: TRBJ2-7; size: many; D: .; DNA: TGCAGTGCTAGAGATCCGGGTGTCTACGAGCAGTACTTC; CDR3: CSARDPGVYEQYF
V: TRBV9; J: TRBJ2-3; size: many; D: .; DNA: TGTGCCAGCAGCGTAGCGAGTAGGAGGTCCACAGATACGCAGTATTTT; CDR3: CASSVASRRSTDTQYF
V: TRBV7-2; J: TRBJ1-1; size: many; D: TRBD1; DNA: TGTGCCAGCAGCCCGGGAGCAGGGGGTCCCGATGAAGCTTTCTTT; CDR3: CASSPGAGGPDEAFF
V: TRBV2; J: TRBJ2-7; size: few; D: .; DNA: TGTGCCAGCAGGGCGGGCCTTTCCTCCTACGAGCAGTACTTC; CDR3: CASRAGLSSYEQYF
V: TRBV6-5; J: TRBJ2-5; size: many; D: .; DNA: TGTGCCAGCTACGAGGCCCCTAGGGAGACCCAGTACTTC; CDR3: CASYEAPRETQYF
V: TRBV27; J: TRBJ2-2; size: medium-sized; D: TRBD1; DNA: TGTGCCAGCAGTTTGGGGGACAGGGACACCGGGGAGCTGTTTTTT; CDR3: CASSLGDRDTGELFF
V: TRBV7-9; J: TRBJ1-2; size: .; D: TRBD1; DNA: TGTGCCAGCAGCCTCTCGACAGGGGGAGGTTATGGCTACACCTTC; CDR3: CASSLSTGGGYGYTF
V: TRBV29-1; J: TRBJ2-7; size: many; D: .; DNA: TGCAGCGTTCTTAAGAGGGGAGGAACCTACGAGCAGTACTTC; CDR3: CSVLKRGGTYEQYF
V: TRBV6-2/TRBV6-3; J: TRBJ2-1; size: .; D: TRBD2; DNA: TGTGCCAGCAGACAGGGACTAGCGGGAGACCCGAATGAGCAGTTCTTC; CDR3: CASRQGLAGDPNEQFF
V: TRBV29-1; J: TRBJ2-3; size: many; D: .; DNA: TGCAGCCAAGGACAGTTCAGCACAGATACGCAGTATTTT; CDR3: CSQGQFSTDTQYF
V: TRBV4-2; J: TRBJ2-3; size: many; D: TRBD2; DNA: TGTGCCAGCAGCCACCGACTAGCGGGTACAGGGGATACGCAGTATTTT; CDR3: CASSHRLAGTGDTQYF
V: TRBV7-9; J: TRBJ2-2; size: many; D: TRBD2; DNA: TGTGCCAGCAGCCCAGCGGGGGCCGCGGTCACCGGGGAGCTGTTTTTT; CDR3: CASSPAGAAVTGELFF
V: TRBV5-1; J: TRBJ2-1; size: many; D: .; DNA: TGCGCCAGCAGCCGGAGACTGCCCCCCTGGTCATACAATGAGCAGTTCTTC; CDR3: CASSRRLPPWSYNEQFF
V: TRBV4-1; J: TRBJ2-7; size: many; D: TRBD1; DNA: TGCGCCAGCACCAATGACAGGGGGGGAGGCGAGCAGTACTTC; CDR3: CASTNDRGGGEQYF
V: TRBV4-1; J: TRBJ1-2; size: many; D: TRBD1; DNA: TGCGCCAGCAGCCAGGCCCGACAGGGCGACTATGGCTACACCTTC; CDR3: CASSQARQGDYGYTF
V: TRBV5-1; J: TRBJ1-4; size: .; D: .; DNA: TGCGCCAGCAGCTCGGCGGCTTCCGAGGGTGCAACTAATGAAAAACTGTTTTTT; CDR3: CASSSAASEGATNEKLFF
V: TRBV4-1; J: TRBJ2-7; size: .; D: TRBD2; DNA: TGCGCCAGCAGCCAAATGACTAGCGGCGCCTACGAGCAGTACTTC; CDR3: CASSQMTSGAYEQYF
V: TRBV1; J: TRBJ2-7; size: many; D: .; DNA: TGCGCCAGCAGCCAAGATCAGGGACAGGGGTACGAGCAGTACTTC; CDR3: CASSQDQGQGYEQYF
V: TRBV10-3; J: TRBJ2-1; size: .; D: TRBD2; DNA: TGTGCCATCAGCCCTGGCGCTAGCGGGAGCTACAATGAGCAGTTCTTC; CDR3: CAISPGASGSYNEQFF
V: TRBV19; J: TRBJ2-7; size: many; D: .; DNA: TGTGCCAGTAGTATAGATAAGGGCGGCTACGAGCAGTACTTC; CDR3: CASSIDKGGYEQYF
V: TRBV15; J: TRBJ2-1; size: medium-sized; D: .; DNA: TGTGCCACCAGCAGAGATCGAGACGGGGGCTACAATGAGCAGTTCTTC; CDR3: CATSRDRDGGYNEQFF
V: TRBV19; J: TRBJ2-7; size: many; D: TRBD2; DNA: TGTGCCAGTAGTTCGGGACTAGCGGGGGTCTACGAGCAGTACTTC; CDR3: CASSSGLAGVYEQYF
V: TRBV13; J: TRBJ1-2; size: .; D: .; DNA: TGTGCCAGCAGCCTGGACGCCCGGTCCCATGGCTACACCTTC; CDR3: CASSLDARSHGYTF
V: TRBV4-2; J: TRBJ2-1; size: medium-sized; D: .; DNA: TGTGCCAGCAGCGAACCCAGGGCCAATCGTCAGTTCTTC; CDR3: CASSEPRANRQFF
V: TRBV2; J: TRBJ2-7; size: many; D: .; DNA: TGTGCCAGCAGGTCCCAGGTTGCTTCCTACGAGCAGTACTTC; CDR3: CASRSQVASYEQYF
V: TRBV5-1; J: TRBJ2-7; size: many; D: TRBD2; DNA: TGCGCCAGCAGCTTGGATGCGGGGGGCCGATACGAGCAGTACTTC; CDR3: CASSLDAGGRYEQYF
V: TRBV28; J: TRBJ1-1; size: many; D: .; DNA: TGTGCCAGCAGTACCCACAGGGTGAACACTGAAGCTTTCTTT; CDR3: CASSTHRVNTEAFF
V: TRBV4-1; J: TRBJ2-5; size: many; D: .; DNA: TGCGCCAGCAGCCAGGGCAACAGAGGCCAGTACTTC; CDR3: CASSQGNRGQYF
V: TRBV28; J: TRBJ2-2; size: many; D: TRBD1; DNA: TGTGCCAGCAGTTTAGGGGACAGGAACACCGGGGAGCTGTTTTTT; CDR3: CASSLGDRNTGELFF
V: TRBV6-2/TRBV6-3; J: TRBJ1-1; size: few; D: .; DNA: TGTGCCAGCAGTTACGGTACAGCGGGGAACACTGAAGCTTTCTTT; CDR3: CASSYGTAGNTEAFF
V: TRBV28; J: TRBJ1-4; size: once; D: TRBD1; DNA: TGTGCCAGCAGTTTAGGACAGGATAATGAAAAACTGTTTTTT; CDR3: CASSLGQDNEKLFF
V: TRBV28; J: TRBJ1-1; size: few; D: .; DNA: TGTGCCACCTTCTCCCACACTGAAGCTTTCTTT; CDR3: CATFSHTEAFF
V: TRBV6-2/TRBV6-3; J: TRBJ2-7; size: many; D: .; DNA: TGTGCCAGCGGAAGAGTCCCAATCAACGAGCAGTACTTC; CDR3: CASGRVPINEQYF